This TCR beta chain was identified in a study of blood T cells in healthy people across ages. A J-beta primer mix and a sample-barcoded 5' primer were used in a second PCR of about 6 to 12 cycles. TCRdb fed the 5' RACE reads into MiXCR, producing one record per CDR3 protein. The sample consists of some 1.1 million distinct CDR3 sequences, about two fifths of them appearing once. Total RNA amounts of at least 5 micrograms were extracted per sample. The CDR3 totals 12 residues. V was pared by 5 bases and J by 6 bases, with 9 bases between. CDR1 MNHEY and CDR2 SMNVEV come from the germline V gene (reference sequence). This clonotype was counted ten times or more.

What was sequenced was blood. The sequence came from a man aged 18 to 35 in good health. This chain connects TRBV27 to TRBJ2-3; D not resolved. Here the CDR3 DNA reads TGTGCCAGCAGTCGGCCCTGGGATACGCAGTATTTT. Its translation is CASSRPWDTQYF.